This T cell receptor beta chain originates from a study of T cells in Graves' hyperthyroidism and ophthalmopathy. This clonotype was observed a few times. Its antigen is still unknown. Whole-study results and caveats: Researchers found most expanded thyroid clonotypes above 0.001 in blood as well. The model made its ophthalmopathy prediction, and onset followed a median approximately six months later.

A lack of ophthalmopathy progression within 18 months defined stable Graves' hyperthyroidism. The authors obtained PBMCs from over 7.5 ml of fresh peripheral blood. The germline V and J ends were trimmed by 7 bases and 0 bases, with 13 bases remaining between them. The length of the CDR3 is 15 residues. What was amplified from RNA transcripts were TCR beta CDR3 regions. Initially, a first-round RT-PCR of the TCR CDR3 employed the HTBI primer set. TCRdb analysed the multiplex PCR reads with MiXCR anew, one entry per CDR3 protein. Counted here are fewer than 900,000 distinct CDR3 sequences, roughly 17% occurring once; the ten biggest clones make up 8.4%.

The clonotype comes from a man in his late teens or twenties with Graves' hyperthyroidism. The source material was blood. V and J are TRBV12-3 or TRBV12-4 and TRBJ2-1, with a weak D call TRBD2 (6 bases). The CDR3 DNA follows: TGTGCCAGCACCCGGCGGGATCACTCCTACAATGAGCAGTTCTTC. It yields the protein CASTRRDHSYNEQFF.